A selection of T cell receptor beta chains follows, all from one sample in a study of siplizumab effects on memory and regulatory T cells. The repertoire was sequenced with immunoSEQ multiplex PCR; TCRdb's copy has only in-frame clones and lacks some. Among more than 95,000 clones listed, about 92% were seen once. Sequencing was performed on CD4+ T cells sorted from blood. Receptors were obtained from a human donor in good health. Each CDR3 is given with its conserved first and last residue. Each record gives: J gene, D gene, clone size, V gene, CDR3 protein, CDR3 DNA. D genes are given only for firm matches. Only some rows state a clone size, as once, few, many or a class for expanded clones.

TRBJ1-1 | TRBD1 | once | TRBV5-8 | CASSLQGGYTEAFF | TGTGCCAGCAGCTTGCAGGGGGGGTACACTGAAGCTTTCTTT
TRBJ1-6 | NA | NA | TRBV7-2 | CASSLPRGSYNSPLHF | TGTGCCAGCAGCCTCCCTAGGGGCTCCTATAATTCACCCCTCCACTTT
TRBJ2-5 | TRBD2 | NA | TRBV5-4 | CASNRGLAGETQYF | TGTGCCAGCAACAGAGGACTAGCAGGGGAGACCCAGTACTTC
TRBJ2-3 | NA | NA | TRBV30 | CAWRALASTDTQYF | TGTGCCTGGAGGGCGTTAGCCAGCACAGATACGCAGTATTTT
TRBJ2-1 | TRBD1 | NA | TRBV9 | CASSVSGQGYEQFF | TGTGCCAGCAGCGTTTCGGGACAGGGATATGAGCAGTTCTTC
TRBJ2-3 | NA | NA | TRBV30 | CAWSVGQRTDTQYF | TGTGCCTGGAGTGTGGGACAACGCACAGATACGCAGTATTTT
TRBJ2-2 | NA | NA | TRBV11-2 | CASSLVLRRTGELFF | TGTGCCAGCAGCTTAGTCCTGCGGCGGACCGGGGAGCTGTTTTTT
TRBJ1-4 | TRBD1 | NA | TRBV15 | CATSGGQGTTNEKLFF | TGTGCCACCAGCGGAGGACAGGGCACAACTAATGAAAAACTGTTTTTT
TRBJ2-1 | TRBD2 | NA | TRBV5-1 | CASSLGGGLSYNEQFF | TGCGCCAGCAGCTTGGGCGGGGGGCTGTCCTACAATGAGCAGTTCTTC
TRBJ2-1 | TRBD1 | NA | TRBV2 | CASSADRYNEQFF | TGTGCCAGCAGTGCGGACAGGTACAATGAGCAGTTCTTC
TRBJ2-2 | TRBD1 | NA | TRBV4-2 | CASSQEGQGRFNTGELFF | TGTGCCAGCAGCCAGGAGGGACAGGGGCGATTCAACACCGGGGAGCTGTTTTTT
TRBJ1-1 | NA | NA | TRBV2 | CASSLNRDTLFF | TGTGCCAGCAGTCTGAACCGGGACACCTTGTTCTTT
TRBJ2-3 | TRBD2 | NA | TRBV15 | CATSRDPGGRGDTQYF | TGTGCCACCAGCAGAGATCCGGGGGGGCGTGGAGATACGCAGTATTTT
TRBJ1-2 | NA | NA | TRBV14 | CASSQIGGDYGYTF | TGTGCCAGCAGCCAGATCGGGGGAGACTATGGCTACACCTTC
TRBJ1-1 | NA | NA | TRBV19 | CASKGTGTGTEAFF | TGTGCCAGTAAAGGTACAGGAACTGGCACTGAAGCTTTCTTT
TRBJ2-5 | NA | NA | TRBV21-1 | CASSNTRPAPYQETQYF | TGTGCCAGCAGCAATACCCGGCCGGCTCCGTACCAAGAGACCCAGTACTTC